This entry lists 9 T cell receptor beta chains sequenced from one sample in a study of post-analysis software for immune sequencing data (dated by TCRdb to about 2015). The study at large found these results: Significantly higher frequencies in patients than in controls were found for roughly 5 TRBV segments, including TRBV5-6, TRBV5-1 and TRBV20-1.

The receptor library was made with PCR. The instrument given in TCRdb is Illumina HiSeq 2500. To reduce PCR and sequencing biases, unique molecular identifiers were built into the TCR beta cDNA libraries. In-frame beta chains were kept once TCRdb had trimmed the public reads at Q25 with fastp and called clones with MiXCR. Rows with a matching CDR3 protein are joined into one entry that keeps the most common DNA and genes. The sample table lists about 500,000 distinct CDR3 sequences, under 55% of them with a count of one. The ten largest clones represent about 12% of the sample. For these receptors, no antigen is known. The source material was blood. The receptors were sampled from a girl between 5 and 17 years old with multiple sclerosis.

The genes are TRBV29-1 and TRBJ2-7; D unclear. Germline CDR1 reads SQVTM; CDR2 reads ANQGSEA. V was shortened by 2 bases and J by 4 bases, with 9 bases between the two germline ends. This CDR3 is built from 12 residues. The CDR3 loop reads CSVETRMYEQYF. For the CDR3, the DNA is TGCAGCGTTGAAACAAGGATGTACGAGCAGTACTTC.

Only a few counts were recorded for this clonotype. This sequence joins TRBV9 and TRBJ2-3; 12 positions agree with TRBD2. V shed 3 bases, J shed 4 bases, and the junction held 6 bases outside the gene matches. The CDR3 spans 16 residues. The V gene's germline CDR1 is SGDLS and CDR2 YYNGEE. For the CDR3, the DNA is TGTGCCAGCAGCGCAAACGGACTAGCGGGACCAGATACGCAGTATTTT. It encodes CASSANGLAGPDTQYF.

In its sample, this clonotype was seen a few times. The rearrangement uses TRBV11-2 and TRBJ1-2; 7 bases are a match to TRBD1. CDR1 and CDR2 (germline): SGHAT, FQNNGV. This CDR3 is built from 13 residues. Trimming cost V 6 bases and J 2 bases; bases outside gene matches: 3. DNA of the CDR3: TGTGCCAGCAGGATGGGACAGAACTATGGCTACACCTTC. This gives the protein CASRMGQNYGYTF.

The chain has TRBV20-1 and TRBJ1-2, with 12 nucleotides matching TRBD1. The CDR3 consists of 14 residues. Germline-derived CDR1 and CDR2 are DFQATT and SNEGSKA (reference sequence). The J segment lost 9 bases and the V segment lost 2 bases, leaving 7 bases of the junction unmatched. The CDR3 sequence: CSARTPGQGARYTF. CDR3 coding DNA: TGCAGTGCTAGAACACCGGGACAGGGGGCTCGCTACACCTTC.

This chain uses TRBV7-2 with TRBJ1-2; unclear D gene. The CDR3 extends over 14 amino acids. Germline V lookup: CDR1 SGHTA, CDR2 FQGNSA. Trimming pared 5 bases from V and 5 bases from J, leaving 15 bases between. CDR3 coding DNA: TGTGCCAGCAGCCTCCAACAGACGGGTTATGGCTACACCTTC. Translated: CASSLQQTGYGYTF. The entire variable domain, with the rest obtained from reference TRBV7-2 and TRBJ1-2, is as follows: GAGVSQSPSNKVTEKGKDVELRCDPISGHTALYWYRQSLGQGLEFLIYFQGNSAPDKSGLPSDRFSAERTGGSVSTLTIQRTQQEDSAVYLCASSLQQTGYGYTFGSGTRLTVV.

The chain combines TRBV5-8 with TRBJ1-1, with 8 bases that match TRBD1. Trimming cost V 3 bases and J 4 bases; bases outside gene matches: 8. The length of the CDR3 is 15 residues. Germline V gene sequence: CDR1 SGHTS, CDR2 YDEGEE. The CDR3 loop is CASSSEQGVSTEAFF. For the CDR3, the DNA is TGTGCCAGCAGCTCGGAACAGGGGGTGAGCACTGAAGCTTTCTTT.

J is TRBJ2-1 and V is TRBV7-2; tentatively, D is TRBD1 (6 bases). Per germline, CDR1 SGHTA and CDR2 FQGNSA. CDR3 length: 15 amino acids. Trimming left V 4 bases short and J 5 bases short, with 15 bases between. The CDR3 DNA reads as TGTGCCAGCAGCTCTCTTTACAGGGATGACAATGAGCAGTTCTTC. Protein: CASSSLYRDDNEQFF.

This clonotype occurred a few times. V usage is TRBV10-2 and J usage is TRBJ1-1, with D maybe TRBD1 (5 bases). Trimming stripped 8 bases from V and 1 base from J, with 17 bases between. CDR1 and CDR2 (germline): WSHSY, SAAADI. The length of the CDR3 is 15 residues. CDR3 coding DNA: TGCGCCAGCCAAGGGAACAGGCCAAGGAACACTGAAGCTTTCTTT. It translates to CASQGNRPRNTEAFF.

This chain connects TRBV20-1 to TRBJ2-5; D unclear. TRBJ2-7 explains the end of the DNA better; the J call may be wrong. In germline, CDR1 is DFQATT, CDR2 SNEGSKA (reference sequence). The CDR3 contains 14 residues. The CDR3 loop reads CSASSRHVSYEQYF. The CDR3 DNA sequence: TGCAGTGCTAGCTCTAGACACGTCTCCTACGAGCAGTACTTC.